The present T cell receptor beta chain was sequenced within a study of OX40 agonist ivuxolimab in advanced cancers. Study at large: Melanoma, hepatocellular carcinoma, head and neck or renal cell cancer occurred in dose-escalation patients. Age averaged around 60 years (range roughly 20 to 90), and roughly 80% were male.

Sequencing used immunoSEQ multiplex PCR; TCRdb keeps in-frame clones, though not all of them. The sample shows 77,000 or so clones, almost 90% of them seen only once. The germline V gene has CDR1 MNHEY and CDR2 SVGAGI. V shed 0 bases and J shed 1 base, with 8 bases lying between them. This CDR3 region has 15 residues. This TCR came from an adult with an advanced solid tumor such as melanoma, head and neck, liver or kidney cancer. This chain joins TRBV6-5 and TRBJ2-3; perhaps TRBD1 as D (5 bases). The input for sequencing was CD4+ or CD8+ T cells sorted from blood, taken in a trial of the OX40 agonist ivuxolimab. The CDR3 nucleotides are TGTGCCAGCAGTTACTCTGGGGCGGGCACAGATACGCAGTATTTT. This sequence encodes CASSYSGAGTDTQYF.